A single sample gave rise to the 30 T cell receptor beta chains below, sequenced in a study of early T cells in non-severe SARS-CoV-2 infection. One entry per CDR3 protein results from TCRdb running MiXCR on the 5' RACE reads. The sample includes tens of thousands of distinct CDR3 sequences, 4.8% of them seen just once. Sequencing was carried out using whole blood. The receptors derive from an adult who was a healthcare worker with PCR-confirmed SARS-CoV-2 infection or an uninfected control (not recorded which).

This clonotype turned up a few times. The chain uses TRBV7-9 and TRBJ2-1; TRBD1 aligns across 7 bases. V lost 2 bases to trimming and J lost 5 bases; unmatched junction nucleotides: 9. CDR1 and CDR2 (germline): SEHNR, FQNEAQ (reference sequence). CDR3 size: 16 residues. CDR3 sequence (DNA): TGTGCCAGCAGCTTATACCCCACAGGGGACCACAATGAGCAGTTCTTC. Protein product: CASSLYPTGDHNEQFF.

This clonotype was seen a few times. This chain connects TRBV20-1 to TRBJ1-2, with unresolved D. CDR1 and CDR2 (germline): DFQATT, SNEGSKA (reference sequence). The CDR3 has 12 residues. V lost 6 bases and J lost 8, with 16 bases in between. The CDR3 spells CSASRPGYGYTF. CDR3 nucleotide sequence: TGCAGTGCCAGTCGTCCAGGATACGGCTACACCTTC.

This clonotype has a count of ten or more. The V gene is TRBV6-1, the J gene TRBJ1-5; D might be TRBD1 (6 bases). This CDR3 contains 14 residues. Germline values: CDR1 MNHNS, CDR2 SASEGT. Trimming stripped 7 bases from V and 0 bases from J, with 10 bases between. CDR3 region: CASNPTGSNQPQHF. In DNA form, the CDR3 reads TGTGCCAGCAACCCGACAGGTAGCAATCAGCCCCAGCATTTT.

This clonotype has at least ten counts. The chain carries TRBV12-5 and TRBJ1-1; D gene ambiguous. This CDR3 has 13 amino acids. V dropped 6 bases and J dropped 4 bases, with 12 bases sitting between them. Germline V CDR1 and CDR2: LGHNT, FRNRAP. The CDR3 loop is CASGLMAGTEAFF. The CDR3 DNA reads as TGTGCTAGTGGCCTCATGGCGGGCACTGAAGCTTTCTTT.

This clonotype was counted ten times or more. The V and J genes are TRBV7-9 and TRBJ2-7; 10 bases align to TRBD2. Unmatched junction bases numbered 12, after V lost 5 bases and J lost 2 bases. CDR1 and CDR2 (germline): SEHNR, FQNEAQ (reference sequence). CDR3 length equals 17 residues. DNA for the CDR3: TGTGCCAGCAGCACGACAGGGAGTAGCGGGAGGACCTACGAGCAGTACTTC. It is translated as CASSTTGSSGRTYEQYF.

Many counts were recorded for this clonotype. The chain employs TRBV27 and TRBJ1-2; no clear D gene. V was clipped by 0 bases and J by 0 bases, with 5 bases between them. The CDR3 runs 14 residues. Germline V gene lookup returns CDR1 MNHEY and CDR2 SMNVEV (reference sequence). This CDR3 reads CASSLSASNYGYTF. CDR3 in DNA: TGTGCCAGCAGTTTATCGGCGTCTAACTATGGCTACACCTTC.

This chain joins TRBV20-1 and TRBJ2-5, with 9 nucleotides matching TRBD1. V dropped 0 bases and J dropped 5; count of bases not matched to a gene: 4. CDR1 is DFQATT and CDR2 is SNEGSKA in the germline V gene (reference sequence). The CDR3 covers 14 residues. CDR3 protein: CSARDRDRDETQYF. Written as DNA, the CDR3 is TGCAGTGCTAGAGACCGGGACAGGGACGAGACCCAGTACTTC.

This clonotype was seen ten or more times. This chain connects TRBV15 to TRBJ1-4; D remains unclear. V was clipped by 1 base and J by 7 bases, with 7 bases between them. This CDR3 has 13 residues. Per the germline V gene, CDR1 is LNHNV and CDR2 is YYDKDF (reference sequence). CDR3 sequence (DNA): TGTGCCACCAGCAGAGTGGGTGTTGAAAAACTGTTTTTT. Its translation is CATSRVGVEKLFF.

This clonotype was counted ten times or more. The V call is TRBV5-4, the J call TRBJ1-1; no definite D call. Germline CDR1 reads SGHNT; CDR2 reads YYREEE (reference sequence). This CDR3 has 14 amino acids. The V end was cut by 3 bases, the J end by 3 bases, with 12 bases between. The CDR3 sequence is CASSSLDPDTEAFF. The CDR3, as DNA: TGTGCCAGCAGCTCCCTTGACCCGGACACTGAAGCTTTCTTT.

The V gene is TRBV24-1, the J gene TRBJ2-2; D may correspond to TRBD1 or TRBD2 (5 bases each). This CDR3 region has 14 residues. Per germline, CDR1 KGHDR and CDR2 SFDVKD. V lost 1 base and J lost 5, with 7 bases in between. The CDR3 sequence is CATSDFGGTGELFF. The CDR3 nucleotides are TGTGCCACCAGTGATTTTGGGGGAACCGGGGAGCTGTTTTTT.

This clonotype has a count of ten or more. The chain joins TRBV6-2 or TRBV6-3 to TRBJ2-3, with D perhaps TRBD1 (5 bases). Germline assignment: CDR1 MNHEY and CDR2 SVGEGT. The CDR3 runs to 14 residues. V was clipped by 10 bases and J by 0 bases, with 14 bases between them. CDR3 DNA sequence: TGTGCCACCGGTGACAGACCTAGCACAGATACGCAGTATTTT. Residues: CATGDRPSTDTQYF.

At least ten counts were recorded for this clonotype. DNA for the CDR3: TGTGCCAGCAGCGTATTAAGGGATGTTTCCTACGGTGAGCAGTTCTTC. Protein: CASSVLRDVSYGEQFF. The chain combines TRBV9 with TRBJ2-1; D gene uncertain. The CDR3 is made up of 16 amino acids. Trimming took off 1 base at V and 9 bases at J, with 20 bases between the two ends. The germline CDR1 and CDR2 sequences are SGDLS and YYNGEE.

This clonotype has ten or more counts. CDR3 region: CASSSALQGRVDEQYF. In DNA, the CDR3 is TGCGCCAGCAGCTCCGCTTTACAGGGGCGCGTGGACGAGCAGTACTTC. This chain links TRBV5-1 with TRBJ2-7; 7 nucleotides agree with TRBD1. Per the germline V gene, CDR1 is SGHRS and CDR2 is YFSETQ. V shed 3 bases and J 5 bases; nucleotides not matched to a gene: 14. The CDR3 has 16 amino acids.

This clonotype was seen only a few times. The rearrangement links TRBV5-1 to TRBJ2-2; D may match TRBD1 or TRBD2 (5 bases each). The CDR3 sequence is 16 residues long. Per germline, CDR1 SGHRS and CDR2 YFSETQ. Trimming removed 5 bases from V and 5 bases from J, with 19 bases in between. The CDR3 here is CASSFRDRQDTGELFF. The CDR3 DNA follows: TGCGCCAGCAGTTTCCGGGACCGTCAAGATACCGGGGAGCTGTTTTTT.

This rearrangement joins TRBV29-1 to TRBJ2-3; weak D call: TRBD1 (5 bases). CDR3 length: 10 residues. Per germline, CDR1 SQVTM and CDR2 ANQGSEA. The CDR3 region is CRAGTDTQYF. For the CDR3, the DNA is TGCAGAGCAGGGACAGATACGCAGTATTTT.

This clonotype was detected ten times or more. The chain has TRBV7-2 and TRBJ2-6; 8 bases are shared with TRBD2. Losses at the gene ends were 8 bases for V and 0 bases for J; bases not matched to a gene: 6. Germline CDR1 is SGHTA and CDR2 is FQGNSA. This CDR3 has 16 residues. The CDR3 DNA is TGTGCCAGCGCACTAGCGGTTACCTCTGGGGCCAACGTCCTGACTTTC. Translated, it gives CASALAVTSGANVLTF.

The chain combines TRBV6-5 with TRBJ2-2; no reliable D call. In germline, CDR1 is MNHEY, CDR2 SVGAGI. With 0 bases removed from V and 5 bases from J, the gap between germline ends came to 1 base. The CDR3 runs to 12 residues. The CDR3 DNA follows: TGTGCCAGCAGTTACTCGACCGGGGAGCTGTTTTTT. This encodes CASSYSTGELFF.

This clonotype was seen repeatedly, ten times or more. The chain has TRBV3-1 and TRBJ2-5; D gene uncertain. Trimming stripped 4 bases from V and 4 bases from J, with 7 bases between. The CDR3 contains 12 residues. Germline CDR1 reads LGHDT; CDR2 reads YNNKEL (reference sequence). The CDR3 loop is CASSPSRETQYF. The CDR3 DNA is TGTGCCAGCAGCCCTTCCCGAGAGACCCAGTACTTC.

This clonotype occurred many times. The V and J genes are TRBV9 and TRBJ1-1; no definite D call. Between the trimmed V and J ends, which lost 4 bases and 1 base, there was a span of 8 bases. CDR1 SGDLS and CDR2 YYNGEE come from the germline V gene. This CDR3 region has 13 residues. CDR3 DNA: TGTGCCAGCAGCCCCCCGGGGAACACTGAAGCTTTCTTT. It encodes CASSPPGNTEAFF.

This clonotype was counted ten times or more. J is TRBJ1-6 and V is TRBV25-1; 8 bases line up with TRBD1. V shed 7 bases, J shed 10 bases, and the junction held 9 bases outside the gene matches. This CDR3 comprises 14 residues. Germline V gene sequence: CDR1 MGHDK, CDR2 SYGVNS. DNA of the CDR3: TGTGCCAGCATTTCGACAGGGGCTGGCTCACCCCTCCACTTT. Its translation: CASISTGAGSPLHF.

This clonotype showed up many times. The V gene is TRBV20-1, the J gene TRBJ2-3; D is ambiguous. Germline lookup yields CDR1 DFQATT and CDR2 SNEGSKA (reference sequence). The CDR3 contains 13 residues. V was cut by 5 bases and J by 2 bases, with 11 bases left in between. CDR3 sequence (DNA): TGCAGTGCTTTCGACTCGTACACAGATACGCAGTATTTT. Translation gives CSAFDSYTDTQYF.

This clonotype is judged medium-sized. The chain has TRBV20-1 and TRBJ2-4, with 12 bases that match TRBD2. Losses at the gene ends were 6 bases for V and 3 bases for J; bases not matched to a gene: 15. Germline CDR1 reads DFQATT; CDR2 reads SNEGSKA (reference sequence). The CDR3 length is 18 residues. The CDR3 nucleotides are TGCAGTGCCCCAAAACTAGCGGGAGGCCCCGGGGACAAAAACATTCAGTACTTC. Translating it yields CSAPKLAGGPGDKNIQYF.

This clonotype showed up many times. The chain links TRBV6-1 to TRBJ2-7; the D gene is possibly TRBD1 (5 bases). Per the germline V gene, CDR1 is MNHNS and CDR2 is SASEGT. The CDR3 consists of 13 residues. The ends were cut back, 0 bases at V and 4 bases at J, with 7 bases in the middle. The CDR3 DNA follows: TGTGCCAGCAGTGAAGCTAGACAGTACGAGCAGTACTTC. Amino acids: CASSEARQYEQYF.

This clonotype was seen repeatedly, ten times or more. The genes are TRBV30 and TRBJ1-1; the D is unclear. Germline-derived CDR1 and CDR2 are GTSNPN and SVGIG (reference sequence). V lost 3 bases, J lost 2 bases, and 7 bases lay in between. CDR3 size: 12 residues. The chain's CDR3 is CAWRGINTEAFF. Written as DNA, the CDR3 is TGTGCCTGGAGAGGTATAAACACTGAAGCTTTCTTT.

In this sample, this clonotype turned up many times. The V gene is TRBV29-1, the J gene TRBJ1-4, with a weak D call TRBD1 (5 bases). CDR1 SQVTM and CDR2 ANQGSEA come from the germline V gene. V was shortened by 1 base and J by 8 bases, with 8 bases between the two germline ends. The CDR3 has 12 residues. CDR3 in amino acids: CSVEGWDEKLFF. The CDR3 DNA reads TGCAGCGTTGAAGGATGGGACGAAAAACTGTTTTTT.

This clonotype was observed many times. This chain links TRBV7-2 with TRBJ2-1; D is ambiguous. The CDR3 has 15 residues. Germline V gives CDR1 SGHTA, CDR2 FQGNSA. With 1 base removed from V and 0 bases from J, the gap between germline ends came to 7 bases. This CDR3 is CASSLGSSSYNEQFF. The CDR3 nucleotides are TGTGCCAGCAGCTTAGGATCCAGCTCCTACAATGAGCAGTTCTTC. Full variable domain (remainder filled in from reference TRBV7-2 and TRBJ2-1): GAGVSQSPSNKVTEKGKDVELRCDPISGHTALYWYRQSLGQGLEFLIYFQGNSAPDKSGLPSDRFSAERTGGSVSTLTIQRTQQEDSAVYLCASSLGSSSYNEQFFGPGTRLTVL.

This clonotype occurred many times. The chain employs TRBV7-2 and TRBJ1-1, with a weak D call TRBD1 (6 bases). The CDR3 contains 15 residues. Germline lookup yields CDR1 SGHTA and CDR2 FQGNSA. Trimming pared 4 bases from V and 4 bases from J, leaving 16 bases between. The CDR3 sequence is CASSSGGGVGTEAFF. The CDR3 DNA reads TGTGCCAGCAGCTCCGGAGGGGGGGTGGGCACTGAAGCTTTCTTT.

This clonotype was counted only a few times. This chain links TRBV28 with TRBJ2-7; D gene unclear. There are 15 residues in the CDR3. Trimming pared 6 bases from V and 2 bases from J, leaving 17 bases between. The germline V gene encodes CDR1 MDHEN and CDR2 SYDVKM. CDR3 DNA sequence: TGTGCCAGCAGCACCGCTGCGCGGCAGACCTACGAGCAGTACTTC. This sequence encodes CASSTAARQTYEQYF. Looking up the rest from reference TRBV28 and TRBJ2-7 gives the full variable domain: DVKVTQSSRYLVKRTGEKVFLECVQDMDHENMFWYRQDPGLGLRLIYFSYDVKMKEKGDIPEGYSVSREKKERFSLILESASTNQTSMYLCASSTAARQTYEQYFGPGTRLTVT.

The rearrangement uses TRBV5-4 and TRBJ2-5; perhaps D is TRBD1 or TRBD2 (5 bases each). In germline, CDR1 is SGHNT, CDR2 YYREEE (reference sequence). This CDR3 comprises 11 residues. With 9 bases removed from V and 4 bases from J, the gap between germline ends came to 10 bases. CDR3 sequence reads: CAIRDAETQYF. The CDR3 nucleotides read TGTGCCATAAGGGACGCAGAGACCCAGTACTTC.

In this sample, this clonotype turned up many times. This chain joins TRBV30 and TRBJ1-1, with D hard to call. There are 15 residues in the CDR3. The germline V gene encodes CDR1 GTSNPN and CDR2 SVGIG (reference sequence). Trimming cost V 4 bases and J 1 base, with 16 bases left between them. CDR3: CAWIRSVVGNTEAFF. In DNA form, the CDR3 reads TGTGCCTGGATTCGGTCCGTTGTGGGGAACACTGAAGCTTTCTTT.